These 30 T cell receptor beta chains were sequenced from one sample in a study of T cells in Graves' hyperthyroidism and ophthalmopathy (dated by TCRdb to between 2019 and 2020). The library was prepared using multiplex PCR. Instrument on record: Illumina HiSeq 2000. The TCR beta CDR3 regions were amplified from the RNA transcripts. The first round of RT-PCR for the TCR CDR3 was performed with the HTBI primer set and the Qiagen OneStep RT-PCR kit. Using fastp at Q25 and MiXCR, TCRdb reprocessed the public reads and kept productive beta chains. Each CDR3 protein appears once, grouped with its most common genes and DNA. The sample table shows hundreds of thousands of distinct CDR3 sequences, and 15% to 18% are seen once. Clones ranked in the top ten supply around 14% of the sample. Sequencing input: blood. The receptors originated from a woman between 18 and 30 years old with Graves' hyperthyroidism.

The table lists this clonotype with many counts. This rearrangement joins TRBV9 to TRBJ1-6, with no clear D. The V gene's germline CDR1 is SGDLS and CDR2 YYNGEE. This CDR3 has 14 residues. The ends were cut back, 1 base at V and 9 bases at J, with 11 bases in the middle. CDR3 in amino acids: CASSVTGLTSPLHF. Written as DNA, the CDR3 is TGTGCCAGCAGCGTAACGGGTTTGACTTCACCCCTCCACTTT.

This clonotype occurred a few times. The chain links TRBV27 to TRBJ2-6; 7 nucleotides align to TRBD1. Germline loops: CDR1 MNHEY, CDR2 SMNVEV (reference sequence). Trimming removed 6 bases from V and 2 bases from J; junction bases left unmatched: 7. The CDR3 is made up of 16 amino acids. The CDR3 nucleotides read TGTGCCAGCAGAATTTCAGGGGGAGCTGGGGCCAACGTCCTGACTTTC. Translating it yields CASRISGGAGANVLTF.

This clonotype showed up many times. The chain links TRBV6-1 to TRBJ2-5; D gene unclear. Germline V gene data show CDR1 as MNHNS and CDR2 as SASEGT. CDR3 length: 12 amino acids. Trimming pared 7 bases from V and 0 bases from J, leaving 6 bases between. The CDR3 here is CASNLYQETQYF. The CDR3 DNA follows: TGTGCCAGCAACCTGTACCAAGAGACCCAGTACTTC.

This clonotype was observed at least ten times. This rearrangement joins TRBV20-1 to TRBJ2-5; D remains unclear. The CDR3 is made up of 14 amino acids. V lost 0 bases and J 5 bases, leaving 13 bases between the germline ends. CDR1 and CDR2 from the germline V gene are DFQATT and SNEGSKA (reference sequence). This CDR3 is CSARDEFLGETQYF. CDR3 DNA sequence: TGCAGTGCTAGAGATGAGTTCCTTGGGGAGACCCAGTACTTC.

The V call is TRBV7-8, the J call TRBJ1-4; the D is unclear. The CDR3 consists of 13 residues. The V end lost 4 bases, the J end lost 8 bases, and 11 bases lay between the germline ends. CDR1 is SGHVS, CDR2 FQNEAQ, per germline. The CDR3 DNA reads as TGTGCCAGCAGCTCCCGTTTTGGGGAAAAACTGTTTTTT. This gives the protein CASSSRFGEKLFF. Filled out from reference TRBV7-8 and TRBJ1-4, the complete variable domain reads GAGVSQSPRYKVAKRGQDVALRCDPISGHVSLFWYQQALGQGPEFLTYFQNEAQLDKSGLPSDRFFAERPEGSVSTLKIQRTQQEDSAVYLCASSSRFGEKLFFGSGTQLSVL.

The genes are TRBV10-2 and TRBJ1-2; no definite D call. The CDR3 is 15 residues long. CDR1 WSHSY and CDR2 SAAADI come from the germline V gene. V lost 3 bases to trimming and J lost 2 bases, with 13 bases between them. CDR3 sequence (DNA): TGCGCCAGCAGTGAAACTGCAGACGACAACTATGGCTACACCTTC. This sequence encodes CASSETADDNYGYTF.

This clonotype appeared many times. The chain recombines TRBV20-1 with TRBJ2-1; D call uncertain. V was cut by 1 base and J by 0 bases, with 13 bases left in between. This CDR3 is built from 16 residues. Germline V gene data show CDR1 as DFQATT and CDR2 as SNEGSKA (reference sequence). CDR3 region: CSARVSTYSSYNEQFF. CDR3 DNA: TGCAGTGCTAGAGTCTCGACGTACAGCTCCTACAATGAGCAGTTCTTC.

The V call is TRBV6-1, the J call TRBJ1-2; 8 bases line up with TRBD1. The V gene's germline CDR1 is MNHNS and CDR2 SASEGT. The trim removed 6 bases at V and 5 bases at J, leaving 14 bases unmatched. The CDR3 is made up of 16 amino acids. The CDR3 nucleotides are TGTGCCAGCAGCCGCGAGGCCAGGGGGCAAAGTTATGGCTACACCTTC. Protein sequence: CASSREARGQSYGYTF.

J is TRBJ2-6 and V is TRBV5-1; TRBD2 aligns across 9 bases. Germline CDR1 reads SGHRS; CDR2 reads YFSETQ. Trimming took 7 bases from V and 1 from J; bases not matched to a gene: 3. The CDR3 has 15 residues. The CDR3 reads CASGGGGSGANVLTF. For the CDR3, the DNA is TGCGCCAGCGGCGGGGGGGGTTCTGGGGCCAACGTCCTGACTTTC.

This clonotype was seen only a few times. The CDR3 coding sequence is TGTGCCAGCAGCTTCGATCGATATGGCTACACCTTC. The encoded protein is CASSFDRYGYTF. This sequence joins TRBV5-6 and TRBJ1-2; the D is unclear. Looked up from germline, CDR1 is SGHDT and CDR2 is YYEEEE. Trimming left V 2 bases short and J 5 bases short, with 7 bases between. This CDR3 is built from 12 residues.

The V and J genes are TRBV19 and TRBJ2-1; D may correspond to TRBD1 or TRBD2 (5 bases each). CDR1 and CDR2 (germline): LNHDA, SQIVND (reference sequence). The CDR3 contains 12 residues. Between the trimmed V and J ends, which lost 4 bases and 10 bases, there was a span of 11 bases. The CDR3 DNA is TGTGCCAGTAGTACCGCCGGGACCGAGCAGTTCTTC. Protein product: CASSTAGTEQFF.

The genes are TRBV6-6 and TRBJ1-2; D is perhaps TRBD1 (6 bases). CDR3 size: 14 residues. Germline CDR1 reads MNHNY; CDR2 reads SVGAGI (reference sequence). V shed 2 bases and J shed 6 bases, with 13 bases lying between them. CDR3 coding DNA: TGTGCCAGCAGTTACGGGCAGGGGAACGATGGCTACACCTTC. It yields the protein CASSYGQGNDGYTF.

As to this clonotype: A much larger clone lies one base from this, so it may be a read error. The V gene is TRBV5-1, the J gene TRBJ2-2; TRBD1 matches 7 bases. In germline, CDR1 is SGHRS, CDR2 YFSETQ. The CDR3 spans 14 residues. This CDR3 reads CVSSKRQGTGELFF. CDR3 DNA: TGCGTCAGCAGCAAACGACAGGGCACCGGGGAGCTGTTTTTT.

Only a few counts were recorded for this clonotype. The germline gene is not matched at one end of the junction; a read error may be the cause. The chain links TRBV15 to TRBJ2-3; a weak D match, TRBD1 (6 bases). The CDR3 loop spans 15 amino acids. The V gene's germline CDR1 is LNHNV and CDR2 YYDKDF (reference sequence). The CDR3 DNA reads as TGTGCCTCCAGCAGAGGGGCCAGGGGAGCAGATACGCAGTATTTT. Amino acids: CASSRGARGADTQYF.

This clonotype occurred a few times. V and J are TRBV4-1 and TRBJ1-5; no reliable D call. The CDR3 runs 14 residues. The V gene lost 1 base and the J gene lost 4 bases, with 8 bases spanning the gap. Per the germline V gene, CDR1 is MGHRA and CDR2 is YSYEKL. The CDR3 spells CASSQVSGNQPQHF. CDR3 bases: TGCGCCAGCAGCCAAGTTTCGGGGAATCAGCCCCAGCATTTT.

This clonotype was seen more than once but under ten times. The chain carries TRBV20-1 and TRBJ2-7, with 8 bases that match TRBD1. The V gene end was trimmed by 0 bases and the J gene end by 1 base; junction bases not matched to a gene: 5. The CDR3 runs to 15 residues. Germline CDR1 is DFQATT and CDR2 is SNEGSKA (reference sequence). The CDR3 sequence: CSARDRQGISYEQYF. The DNA for the CDR3 is TGCAGTGCTAGAGATAGACAGGGGATATCCTACGAGCAGTACTTC.

The chain employs TRBV10-2 and TRBJ2-1; D tentatively reads TRBD1 or TRBD2 (5 bases each). The V end lost 0 bases, the J end lost 5 bases, and 14 bases lay between the germline ends. Germline V gene sequence: CDR1 WSHSY, CDR2 SAAADI. The CDR3 covers 16 residues. This chain's CDR3 is CASSESGTVGNNEQFF. As DNA, the CDR3 is TGCGCCAGCAGTGAGTCTGGGACGGTGGGCAACAATGAGCAGTTCTTC.

This clonotype was recorded many times. The genes are TRBV28 and TRBJ1-2; no definite D call. The CDR3 has 13 amino acids. The V and J ends lost 0 bases and 5 bases respectively, with 7 bases between them. CDR1 and CDR2 (germline): MDHEN, SYDVKM. The CDR3, as DNA: TGTGCCAGCAGTTTATGGGGTGGATATGGCTACACCTTC. The encoded protein is CASSLWGGYGYTF.

The chain employs TRBV6-1 and TRBJ2-2; D is undetermined. From germline, CDR1 is MNHNS and CDR2 SASEGT. Trimming stripped 4 bases from V and 6 bases from J, with 9 bases between. The CDR3 runs 13 residues. DNA for the CDR3: TGTGCCAGCAGTGTGAAGAGTCCCGGGGAGCTGTTTTTT. Its translation: CASSVKSPGELFF.

This clonotype turned up a few times. The J gene is TRBJ1-1, the V gene TRBV18, with 10 bases fitting TRBD1. V dropped 3 bases and J dropped 0; count of bases not matched to a gene: 4. Germline loops: CDR1 KGHSH, CDR2 LQKENI. The CDR3 length is 16 residues. The CDR3: CASSPVGTGVNTEAFF. CDR3 in DNA: TGTGCCAGCTCACCTGTGGGGACAGGGGTGAACACTGAAGCTTTCTTT.

This clonotype was seen repeatedly, ten times or more. The CDR3 is CASSVDLSGGGTEAFF. The CDR3, as DNA: TGTGCCAGCAGCGTAGACCTGTCTGGGGGAGGCACTGAAGCTTTCTTT. The gene calls are TRBV9 and TRBJ1-1, with D perhaps matching TRBD1 (5 bases). Trimming left V 0 bases short and J 4 bases short, with 16 bases between. This CDR3 is built from 16 residues. CDR1 SGDLS and CDR2 YYNGEE come from the germline V gene.

In this sample, this clonotype turned up a few times. This chain links TRBV5-1 with TRBJ2-5; TRBD1 matches 8 bases. Unmatched junction bases numbered 5, after V lost 1 base and J lost 3 bases. Germline V CDR1 and CDR2: SGHRS, YFSETQ. CDR3 length equals 15 residues. The DNA of the CDR3 is TGCGCCAGCAGCTTGTTGGGGACAGGAAAAGAGACCCAGTACTTC. Its protein is CASSLLGTGKETQYF.

This clonotype was seen more than once but under ten times. This sequence may be a read error, since a much larger clone differs from it by one base. The chain employs TRBV3-1 and TRBJ1-6; 9 nucleotides line up with TRBD1. Germline V CDR1 and CDR2: LGHDT, YNNKEL (reference sequence). This CDR3 region has 14 residues. Trimming took 0 bases from V and 14 from J; bases not matched to a gene: 5. The DNA for the CDR3 is TGTGCCAGCAGCCAAGAAGGACAGGGGACCGCCCTCCACTTT. It encodes CASSQEGQGTALHF. Looking up the rest from reference TRBV3-1 and TRBJ1-6 gives the full variable domain: DTAVSQTPKYLVTQMGNDKSIKCEQNLGHDTMYWYKQDSKKFLKIMFSYNNKELIINETVPNRFSPKSPDKAHLNLHINSLELGDSAVYFCASSQEGQGTALHFGNGTRLTVT.

About this clonotype: A read error may account for a junction end that differs from germline. The chain links TRBV3-1 to TRBJ2-6; no firm D call. The V gene's germline CDR1 is LGHDT and CDR2 YNNKEL (reference sequence). The CDR3 is 15 residues long. CDR3 coding DNA: TGCGCCAGCAGTTCTGGGCTTTCTGGGGCCAACGTCCTGACTTTC. As protein: CASSSGLSGANVLTF.

This clonotype was picked up many times. V gene TRBV12-5 combines with J gene TRBJ1-5, with a possible D match to TRBD1 (6 bases). Per germline, CDR1 LGHNT and CDR2 FRNRAP. With 5 bases removed from V and 4 bases from J, the gap between germline ends came to 18 bases. CDR3 length: 16 residues. The CDR3 nucleotides are TGTGCTAGTGGTCTCCCGGGACACATGATAAATCAGCCCCAGCATTTT. It is translated as CASGLPGHMINQPQHF. Looking up the rest from reference TRBV12-5 and TRBJ1-5 gives the full variable domain: DARVTQTPRHKVTEMGQEVTMRCQPILGHNTVFWYRQTMMQGLELLAYFRNRAPLDDSGMPKDRFSAEMPDATLATLKIQPSEPRDSAVYFCASGLPGHMINQPQHFGDGTRLSIL.

This clonotype was found a few times. V usage is TRBV20-1 and J usage is TRBJ1-1; D not certain. Per the germline V gene, CDR1 is DFQATT and CDR2 is SNEGSKA (reference sequence). Trimming took off 0 bases at V and 4 bases at J, with 9 bases between the two ends. This CDR3 contains 13 residues. The CDR3: CSARDIEGTEAFF. CDR3 DNA sequence: TGCAGTGCTAGAGACATAGAGGGCACTGAAGCTTTCTTT.

J is TRBJ1-1 and V is TRBV28, with 7 bases lining up with TRBD1. Germline V gives CDR1 MDHEN, CDR2 SYDVKM. J was trimmed by 4 bases and V by 6 bases; bases with no gene match: 17. The CDR3 runs to 17 residues. Here the CDR3 DNA reads TGTGCCAGCAGCCAAGTTACAGGGGTCGTTCCCTTCACTGAAGCTTTCTTT. This sequence encodes CASSQVTGVVPFTEAFF. The full variable domain, its missing parts supplied by reference TRBV28 and TRBJ1-1, is DVKVTQSSRYLVKRTGEKVFLECVQDMDHENMFWYRQDPGLGLRLIYFSYDVKMKEKGDIPEGYSVSREKKERFSLILESASTNQTSMYLCASSQVTGVVPFTEAFFGQGTRLTVV.

The J gene is TRBJ2-1, the V gene TRBV7-6; D unresolved. This CDR3 has 15 amino acids. CDR1 is SGHVS and CDR2 is FNYEAQ in the germline V gene. The ends were cut back, 1 base at V and 7 bases at J, with 14 bases in the middle. This chain's CDR3 is CASSLVVSRTNEQFF. In nucleotides, the CDR3 is TGTGCCAGCAGCTTAGTAGTCTCACGGACGAATGAGCAGTTCTTC.

In its sample, this clonotype was seen many times. The chain employs TRBV4-3 and TRBJ1-5; D is unclear. This CDR3 has 13 residues. V shed 0 bases and J shed 7 bases, with 7 bases lying between them. In germline, CDR1 is LGHNA, CDR2 YSLEER. The CDR3 nucleotides read TGCGCCAGCAGCCAAGATCACGACCAGCCCCAGCATTTT. Amino acids: CASSQDHDQPQHF.

This clonotype was seen ten or more times. V usage is TRBV12-3 or TRBV12-4 and J usage is TRBJ2-6, with 10 bases identical to TRBD1. The junction had 8 bases not matched to a gene; V was cut back by 5 bases and J by 4 bases. CDR3 length: 17 amino acids. CDR3 nucleotides: TGTGCCAGCAGTCCTACGACAGGGGGCGCGGGGGCCAACGTCCTGACTTTC. It encodes CASSPTTGGAGANVLTF.